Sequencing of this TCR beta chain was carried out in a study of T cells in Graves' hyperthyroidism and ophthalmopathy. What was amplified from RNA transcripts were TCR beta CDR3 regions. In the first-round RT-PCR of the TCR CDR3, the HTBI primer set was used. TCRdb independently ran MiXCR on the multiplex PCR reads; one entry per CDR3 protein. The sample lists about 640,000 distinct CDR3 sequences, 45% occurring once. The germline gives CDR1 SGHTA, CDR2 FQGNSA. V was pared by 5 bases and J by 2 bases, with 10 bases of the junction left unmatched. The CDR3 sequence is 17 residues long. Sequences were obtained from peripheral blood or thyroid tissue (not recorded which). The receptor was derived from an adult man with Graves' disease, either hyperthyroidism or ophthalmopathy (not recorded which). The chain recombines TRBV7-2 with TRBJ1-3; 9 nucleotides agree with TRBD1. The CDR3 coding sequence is TGTGCCAGCAGCCAAGATCGGGACAGGGTCACTGGAAACACCATATATTTT. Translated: CASSQDRDRVTGNTIYF.